This TCR beta chain was observed in a study of tumor-infiltrating lymphocytes in primary liver carcinoma. Constant-region priming of 500 ng total RNA yielded TCR beta cDNA. TCR beta libraries came from three nested multiplex PCR rounds using slightly modified ARM-PCR. Use of TRBV1-TRBV30 forward primers with a C-beta reverse primer characterized the first two PCR rounds, which lasted about 10 cycles each. From the multiplex PCR reads, TCRdb called clonotypes with MiXCR, one entry per CDR3 protein. This sample has 250,000 to 350,000 distinct CDR3 sequences, with around 50% found just once. Out of unsorted whole blood came the blood RNA, and germline DNA was extracted as well. The germline gives CDR1 MNHNS, CDR2 SASEGT. Losses at the gene ends were 7 bases for V and 6 bases for J; bases not matched to a gene: 20. The CDR3 extends over 19 amino acids.

Specimen: peripheral blood. The chain joins TRBV6-1 to TRBJ1-5; 11 bases agree with TRBD1. The sequence came from a woman aged 25 to 39 with primary liver carcinoma and hepatitis B virus infection. Here the CDR3 reads CASKTEYSSDRGLSQPQHF. As DNA, the CDR3 is TGTGCCAGCAAGACGGAGTACAGTTCGGACAGGGGGCTTAGTCAGCCCCAGCATTTT.